This TCR beta chain was profiled in a study of blood T cell repertoires in COVID-19. TCRdb's table, derived via immunoSEQ multiplex PCR, lists solely in-frame clones and lacks some. The sample comprises fewer than 500,000 clones, 70% to 90% of which are singletons, and roughly 1.9% rests with the top ten. CDR1 MGHDK and CDR2 SYGVNS come from the germline V gene. Trimming took 3 bases from V and 7 from J; bases not matched to a gene: 6. The CDR3 has 13 amino acids. Input material: PBMCs or T cells enriched from blood (not recorded which). The receptor comes from a young woman with acute COVID-19. The V call is TRBV25-1, the J call TRBJ2-7, with TRBD2 identical over 7 bases. In DNA, the CDR3 is TGTGCCAGCAGTGATGGACTAGAAAGGGAGCAGTACTTC. Translated: CASSDGLEREQYF.